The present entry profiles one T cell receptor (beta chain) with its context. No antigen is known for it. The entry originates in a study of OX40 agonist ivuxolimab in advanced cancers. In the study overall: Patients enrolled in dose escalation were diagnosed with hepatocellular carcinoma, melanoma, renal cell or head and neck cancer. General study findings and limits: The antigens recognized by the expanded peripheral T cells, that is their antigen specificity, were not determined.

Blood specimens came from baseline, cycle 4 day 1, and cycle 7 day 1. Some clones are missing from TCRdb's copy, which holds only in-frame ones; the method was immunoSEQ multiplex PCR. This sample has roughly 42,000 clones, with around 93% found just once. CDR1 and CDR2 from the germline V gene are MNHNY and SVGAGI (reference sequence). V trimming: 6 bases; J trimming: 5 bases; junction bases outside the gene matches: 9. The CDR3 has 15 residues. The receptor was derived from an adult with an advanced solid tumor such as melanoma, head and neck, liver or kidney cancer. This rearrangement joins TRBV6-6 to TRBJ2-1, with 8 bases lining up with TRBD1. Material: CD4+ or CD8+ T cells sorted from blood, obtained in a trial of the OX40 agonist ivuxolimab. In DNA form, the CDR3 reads TGTGCCAGCAGCCCACGACAGGGGCCCCACAATGAGCAGTTCTTC. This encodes CASSPRQGPHNEQFF.